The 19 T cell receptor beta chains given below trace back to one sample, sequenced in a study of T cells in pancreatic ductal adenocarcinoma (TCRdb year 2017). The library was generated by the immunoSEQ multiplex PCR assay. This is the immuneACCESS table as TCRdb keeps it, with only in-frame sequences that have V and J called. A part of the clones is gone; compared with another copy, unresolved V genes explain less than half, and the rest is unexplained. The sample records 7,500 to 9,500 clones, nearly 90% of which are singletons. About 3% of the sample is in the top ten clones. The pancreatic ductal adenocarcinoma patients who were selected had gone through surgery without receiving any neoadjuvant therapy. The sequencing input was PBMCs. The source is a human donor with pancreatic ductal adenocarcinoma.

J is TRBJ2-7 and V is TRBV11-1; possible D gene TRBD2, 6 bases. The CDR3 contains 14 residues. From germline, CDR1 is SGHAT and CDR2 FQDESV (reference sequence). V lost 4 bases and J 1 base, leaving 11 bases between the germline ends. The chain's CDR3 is CASSSGEWSYEQYF. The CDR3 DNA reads TGTGCCAGCAGCTCGGGAGAGTGGTCCTACGAGCAGTACTTC.

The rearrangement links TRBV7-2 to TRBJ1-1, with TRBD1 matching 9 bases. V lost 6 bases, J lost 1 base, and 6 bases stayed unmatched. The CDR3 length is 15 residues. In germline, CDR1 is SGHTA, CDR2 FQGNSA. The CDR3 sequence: CASRRPGQGNTEAFF. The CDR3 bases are TGTGCCAGCAGAAGACCGGGACAGGGGAACACTGAAGCTTTCTTT.

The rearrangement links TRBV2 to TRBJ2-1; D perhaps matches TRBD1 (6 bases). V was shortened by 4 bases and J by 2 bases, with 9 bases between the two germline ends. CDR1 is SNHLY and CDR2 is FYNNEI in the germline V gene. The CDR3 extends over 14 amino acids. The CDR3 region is CASSGQGPYNEQFF. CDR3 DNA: TGTGCCAGCAGTGGCCAGGGGCCCTACAATGAGCAGTTCTTC.

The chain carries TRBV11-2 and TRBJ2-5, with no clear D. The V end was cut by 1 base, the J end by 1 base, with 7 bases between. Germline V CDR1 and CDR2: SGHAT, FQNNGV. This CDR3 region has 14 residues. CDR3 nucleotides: TGTGCCAGCAGCTTAGGTCTAACCCAAGAGACCCAGTACTTC. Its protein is CASSLGLTQETQYF.

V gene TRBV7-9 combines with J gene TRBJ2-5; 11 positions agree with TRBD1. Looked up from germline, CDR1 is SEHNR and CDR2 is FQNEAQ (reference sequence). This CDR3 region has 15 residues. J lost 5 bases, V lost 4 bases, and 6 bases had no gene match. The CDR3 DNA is TGTGCCAGCAGCTCCGGGACAGGGGGGGGCGAGACCCAGTACTTC. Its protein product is CASSSGTGGGETQYF. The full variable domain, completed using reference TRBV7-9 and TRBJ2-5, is DTGVSQNPRHKITKRGQNVTFRCDPISEHNRLYWYRQTLGQGPEFLTYFQNEAQLEKSRLLSDRFSAERPKGSFSTLEIQRTEQGDSAMYLCASSSGTGGGETQYFGPGTRLLVL.

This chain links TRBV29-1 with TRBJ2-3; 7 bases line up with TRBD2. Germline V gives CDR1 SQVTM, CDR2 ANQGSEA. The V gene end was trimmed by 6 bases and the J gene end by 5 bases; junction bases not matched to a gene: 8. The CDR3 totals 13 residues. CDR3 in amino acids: CSVWEGNVDTQYF. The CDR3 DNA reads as TGCAGCGTATGGGAGGGAAATGTAGATACGCAGTATTTT.

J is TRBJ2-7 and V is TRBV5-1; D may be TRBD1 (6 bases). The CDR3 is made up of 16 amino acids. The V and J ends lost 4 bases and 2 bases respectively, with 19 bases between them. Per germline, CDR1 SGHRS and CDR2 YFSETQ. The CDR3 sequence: CASSARDTTFTYEQYF. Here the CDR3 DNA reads TGCGCCAGCAGCGCCCGGGACACGACGTTTACCTACGAGCAGTACTTC. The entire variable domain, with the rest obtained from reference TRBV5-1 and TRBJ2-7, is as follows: KAGVTQTPRYLIKTRGQQVTLSCSPISGHRSVSWYQQTPGQGLQFLFEYFSETQRNKGNFPGRFSGRQFSNSRSEMNVSTLELGDSALYLCASSARDTTFTYEQYFGPGTRLTVT.

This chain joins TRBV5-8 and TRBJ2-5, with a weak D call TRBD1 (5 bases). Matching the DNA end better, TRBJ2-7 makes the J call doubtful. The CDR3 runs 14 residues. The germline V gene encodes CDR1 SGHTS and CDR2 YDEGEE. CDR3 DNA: TGTGCCAGCAGCTTTAAAGCAGGGCGATACGAGCAGTACTTC. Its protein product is CASSFKAGRYEQYF.

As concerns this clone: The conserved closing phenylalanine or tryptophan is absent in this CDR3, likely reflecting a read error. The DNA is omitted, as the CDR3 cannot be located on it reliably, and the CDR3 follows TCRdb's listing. The CDR3 here is CASSFPSRPL. The chain has TRBV7-8 and TRBJ2-7; the table's D gene call, TRBD2, was not cross checked with the DNA. Including both end residues, the CDR3 is 10 amino acids long. Germline CDR1 SGHVS, CDR2 FQNEAQ.

The chain's CDR3 is CASSFSGGNTGELFF. The CDR3, as DNA: TGTGCCAGCAGCTTTTCCGGGGGAAACACCGGGGAGCTGTTTTTT. The rearrangement joins TRBV5-8 to TRBJ2-2; maybe TRBD2 (6 bases). The length of the CDR3 is 15 residues. The germline V gene has CDR1 SGHTS and CDR2 YDEGEE. Between the trimmed V and J ends, which lost 2 bases and 2 bases, there was a span of 10 bases.

CDR3 sequence reads: CASSLGRGRPGELFF. In nucleotides, the CDR3 is TGTGCCAGCAGCTTAGGCAGGGGGCGGCCCGGGGAGCTGTTTTTT. The V gene is TRBV5-4, the J gene TRBJ2-2, with 8 bases fitting TRBD1. The germline V gene encodes CDR1 SGHNT and CDR2 YYREEE (reference sequence). This CDR3 comprises 15 residues. The J segment lost 6 bases and the V segment lost 2 bases, leaving 6 bases of the junction unmatched.

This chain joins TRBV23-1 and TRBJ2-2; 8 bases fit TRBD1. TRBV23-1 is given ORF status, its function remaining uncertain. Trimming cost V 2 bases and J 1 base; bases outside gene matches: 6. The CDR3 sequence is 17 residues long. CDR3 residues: CASSQPTGTGNTGELFF. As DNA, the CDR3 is TGCGCCAGCAGTCAACCGACCGGGACAGGGAACACCGGGGAGCTGTTTTTT.

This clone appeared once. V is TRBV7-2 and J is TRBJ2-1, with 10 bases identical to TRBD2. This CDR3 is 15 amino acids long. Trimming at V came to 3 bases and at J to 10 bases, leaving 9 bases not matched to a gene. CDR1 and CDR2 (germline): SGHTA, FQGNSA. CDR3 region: CASSLSSGSLSEQFF. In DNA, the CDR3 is TGTGCCAGCAGCTTGTCTAGCGGGAGTTTAAGCGAGCAGTTCTTC.

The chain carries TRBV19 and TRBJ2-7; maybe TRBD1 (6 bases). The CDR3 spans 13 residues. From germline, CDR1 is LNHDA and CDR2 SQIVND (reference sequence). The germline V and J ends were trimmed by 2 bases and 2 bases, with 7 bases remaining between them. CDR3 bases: TGTGCCAGTAGTATAAACAGGGCCTACGAGCAGTACTTC. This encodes CASSINRAYEQYF.

The CDR3 DNA sequence: TGCGCCAGCAGCCGCGCAGGGGTGGGAGGCTACACCTTC. Amino acids: CASSRAGVGGYTF. The V gene is TRBV4-3, the J gene TRBJ1-2; D possibly corresponds to TRBD1 (6 bases). The germline V and J ends were trimmed by 4 bases and 8 bases, with 14 bases remaining between them. The CDR3 has 13 residues. CDR1 and CDR2 (germline): LGHNA, YSLEER.

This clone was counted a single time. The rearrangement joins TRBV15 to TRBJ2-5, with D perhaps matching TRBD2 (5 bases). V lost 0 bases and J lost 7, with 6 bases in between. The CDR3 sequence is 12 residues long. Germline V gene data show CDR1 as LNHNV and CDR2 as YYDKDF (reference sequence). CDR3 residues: CATSRDRGTQYF. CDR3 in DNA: TGTGCCACCAGCAGAGATCGGGGGACCCAGTACTTC.

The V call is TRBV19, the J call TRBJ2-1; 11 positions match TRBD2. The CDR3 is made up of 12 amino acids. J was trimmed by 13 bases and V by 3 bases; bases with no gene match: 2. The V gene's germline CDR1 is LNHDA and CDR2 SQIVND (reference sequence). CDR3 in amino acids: CASSIGTSGQFF. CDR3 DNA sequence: TGTGCCAGTAGTATTGGGACTAGCGGACAGTTCTTC.

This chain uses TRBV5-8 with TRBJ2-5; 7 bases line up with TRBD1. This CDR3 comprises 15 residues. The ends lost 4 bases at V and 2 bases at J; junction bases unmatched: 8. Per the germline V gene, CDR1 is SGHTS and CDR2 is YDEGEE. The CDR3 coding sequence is TGTGCCAGCAGCACCTGGACAGGAACACAAGAGACCCAGTACTTC. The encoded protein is CASSTWTGTQETQYF.

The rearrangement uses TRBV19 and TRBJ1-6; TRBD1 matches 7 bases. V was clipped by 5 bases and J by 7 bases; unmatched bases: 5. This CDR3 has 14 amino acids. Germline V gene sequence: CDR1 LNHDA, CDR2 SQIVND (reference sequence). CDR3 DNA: TGTGCCAGTAGTGACAGGGTCGAAAATTCACCCCTCCACTTT. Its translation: CASSDRVENSPLHF.